Presented here are 8 T cell receptor beta chains from one specimen sequenced in a study of T cells expressing NK-cell markers. TCRdb re-analyzed the 5' RACE reads; it lists each CDR3 protein once, without DNA. The table gives hundreds of thousands of distinct CDR3 sequences; the top ten clones make up around 4.3% of it. Sequencing used blood T cells: a sorted CD56 or NKG2C T cell subset, CD4+ or CD8+ T cells, or bulk PBMC T cells (not recorded which). Receptor source: a woman aged 18-70 years in good health.

The chain couples TRBV19 to TRBJ2-6; TCRdb names TRBD1, which stays unverified in the absence of DNA. The CDR3 consists of 17 residues. Looked up from germline, CDR1 is LNHDA and CDR2 is SQIVND (reference sequence). CDR3 in amino acids: CASSTPTGKAGANVLTF.

V gene TRBV14 combines with J gene TRBJ1-2. CDR1 and CDR2 (germline): SGHDN, FVKESK. This CDR3 is 14 amino acids long. The CDR3 sequence: CASSQDLGIGGYTF.

J is TRBJ2-2 and V is TRBV12-3 or TRBV12-4. This CDR3 region has 14 residues. The CDR3 region is CASSSMGNTGELFF.

CDR3: CASRPAGQDPYEQYF. The V and J genes are TRBV28 and TRBJ2-7; lacking DNA, the TRBD1 call made by TCRdb goes unchecked. CDR1 is MDHEN, CDR2 SYDVKM, per germline. This CDR3 contains 15 residues.

This chain's CDR3 is CATQRQGSSYEQYF. The chain joins TRBV6-2 or TRBV6-3 to TRBJ2-7; TCRdb outputs TRBD1, but without DNA this stays unchecked. CDR1 is MNHEY, CDR2 SVGEGT, per germline. The CDR3 contains 14 residues.

V is TRBV20-1 and J is TRBJ2-1; TCRdb gives TRBD2 as the D gene, but with no DNA this cannot be confirmed. The CDR3 is 15 amino acids. CDR1 DFQATT and CDR2 SNEGSKA come from the germline V gene (reference sequence). The CDR3 spells CSARGLAVRYNEQFF.

The chain uses TRBV2 and TRBJ2-3; TCRdb proposes TRBD2, but this gene call is untestable without DNA. Germline V gives CDR1 SNHLY, CDR2 FYNNEI. CDR3 length: 18 amino acids. The CDR3 protein is CASSEMFWTGRGTDTQYF.

V is TRBV7-2 and J is TRBJ2-3. Germline values: CDR1 SGHTA, CDR2 FQGNSA. The CDR3 is made up of 14 amino acids. CDR3 protein: CASSLDGGTDTQYF. The entire variable domain, with the rest obtained from reference TRBV7-2 and TRBJ2-3, is as follows: GAGVSQSPSNKVTEKGKDVELRCDPISGHTALYWYRQSLGQGLEFLIYFQGNSAPDKSGLPSDRFSAERTGGSVSTLTIQRTQQEDSAVYLCASSLDGGTDTQYFGPGTRLTVL.